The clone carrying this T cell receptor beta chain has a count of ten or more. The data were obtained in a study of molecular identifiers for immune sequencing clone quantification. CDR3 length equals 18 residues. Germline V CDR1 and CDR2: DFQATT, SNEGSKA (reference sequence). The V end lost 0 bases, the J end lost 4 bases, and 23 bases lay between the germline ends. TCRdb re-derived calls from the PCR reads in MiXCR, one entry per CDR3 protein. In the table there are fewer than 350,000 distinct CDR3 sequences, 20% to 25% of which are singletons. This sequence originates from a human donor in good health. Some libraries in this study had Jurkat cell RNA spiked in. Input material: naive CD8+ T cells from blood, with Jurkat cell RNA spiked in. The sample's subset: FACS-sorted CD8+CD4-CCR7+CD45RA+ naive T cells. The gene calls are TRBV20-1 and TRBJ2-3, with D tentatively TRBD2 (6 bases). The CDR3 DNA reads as TGCAGTGCTAGAGATATAGGGCTAGCGACCTCCCTAGCAGATACGCAGTATTTT. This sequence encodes CSARDIGLATSLADTQYF.